Listed below are T cell receptor beta chains from one sample, sequenced in a study of PD-1 blockade in classical Hodgkin lymphoma. Here immunoSEQ multiplex PCR was the method, and the copy in TCRdb shows in-frame clones only, minus some. The sample contains about 12,000 clones, approximately 79% of which appear only once. The sequencing here drew on CD4+ T cells from blood, taken at baseline. These receptor sequences come from a human donor with classical Hodgkin lymphoma. The CDR3 runs from the conserved cysteine through the conserved F or W. Each record gives: D gene, V gene, clone size, J gene, CDR3 protein, CDR3 DNA. D genes are given only for firm matches. Clone size is shown for a subset of rows, as once, few, many or a class of expanded clone.

d_gene: TRBD1; v_gene: TRBV10-3; abundance: NA; j_gene: TRBJ1-1; CDR3aa: CAIMGQGETEAFF; CDR3nt: TGTGCCATCATGGGACAGGGAGAAACTGAAGCTTTCTTT
d_gene: TRBD1; v_gene: TRBV7-8; abundance: NA; j_gene: TRBJ2-5; CDR3aa: CASSLRTGGKTQYF; CDR3nt: TGTGCCAGCAGCCTAAGGACAGGGGGAAAGACCCAGTACTTC
d_gene: TRBD1; v_gene: TRBV5-1; abundance: NA; j_gene: TRBJ1-6; CDR3aa: CASSLVTGSGSYNSPLHF; CDR3nt: TGCGCCAGCAGCTTGGTGACAGGGAGCGGCTCCTATAATTCACCCCTCCACTTT
d_gene: TRBD2; v_gene: TRBV5-1; abundance: NA; j_gene: TRBJ2-5; CDR3aa: CASSRLAGQETQYF; CDR3nt: TGCGCCAGCAGTCGCCTAGCGGGTCAAGAGACCCAGTACTTC
d_gene: NA; v_gene: TRBV15; abundance: NA; j_gene: TRBJ2-5; CDR3aa: CATSRDFILTRDISQETQYF; CDR3nt: TGTGCCACCAGCAGAGATTTTATTCTGACGAGGGACATTAGTCAAGAGACCCAGTACTTC
d_gene: TRBD1; v_gene: TRBV18; abundance: NA; j_gene: TRBJ1-5; CDR3aa: CASSPGGQGFQPQHF; CDR3nt: TGTGCCAGCTCACCTGGGGGACAGGGTTTTCAGCCCCAGCATTTT
d_gene: TRBD1; v_gene: TRBV15; abundance: few; j_gene: TRBJ1-2; CDR3aa: CATSRQGAGNYGYTF; CDR3nt: TGTGCCACCAGCAGACAGGGGGCGGGCAACTATGGCTACACCTTC
d_gene: NA; v_gene: TRBV19; abundance: NA; j_gene: TRBJ2-5; CDR3aa: CASSIVVETQYF; CDR3nt: TGTGCCAGTAGTATAGTAGTAGAGACCCAGTACTTC
d_gene: NA; v_gene: TRBV30; abundance: NA; j_gene: TRBJ2-7; CDR3aa: CAWSGGYGPYEQYF; CDR3nt: TGTGCCTGGAGTGGGGGGTACGGCCCCTACGAGCAGTACTTC
d_gene: NA; v_gene: TRBV7-7; abundance: few; j_gene: TRBJ2-5; CDR3aa: CASSLGQGKTQYF; CDR3nt: TGTGCTAGCAGCTTAGGTCAGGGCAAGACCCAGTACTTC
d_gene: TRBD1; v_gene: TRBV11-2; abundance: NA; j_gene: TRBJ2-7; CDR3aa: CASRVQGAGEQYF; CDR3nt: TGTGCCAGCAGGGTACAGGGGGCTGGGGAGCAGTACTTC
d_gene: NA; v_gene: TRBV19; abundance: NA; j_gene: TRBJ2-3; CDR3aa: CASSTLPGGPDTQYF; CDR3nt: TGTGCCAGTAGTACTCTTCCTGGGGGGCCAGATACGCAGTATTTT
d_gene: NA; v_gene: TRBV2; abundance: NA; j_gene: TRBJ1-6; CDR3aa: CASSEQGFDSPLHF; CDR3nt: TGTGCCAGCAGTGAACAGGGGTTTGATTCACCCCTCCACTTT
d_gene: TRBD1; v_gene: TRBV5-5; abundance: NA; j_gene: TRBJ2-4; CDR3aa: CASSWGTGGAKNIQYF; CDR3nt: TGTGCCAGCAGCTGGGGGACAGGGGGAGCCAAAAACATTCAGTACTTC
d_gene: NA; v_gene: TRBV4-3; abundance: NA; j_gene: TRBJ2-5; CDR3aa: CASSQDKETQYF; CDR3nt: TGCGCCAGCAGCCAAGACAAAGAGACCCAGTACTTC